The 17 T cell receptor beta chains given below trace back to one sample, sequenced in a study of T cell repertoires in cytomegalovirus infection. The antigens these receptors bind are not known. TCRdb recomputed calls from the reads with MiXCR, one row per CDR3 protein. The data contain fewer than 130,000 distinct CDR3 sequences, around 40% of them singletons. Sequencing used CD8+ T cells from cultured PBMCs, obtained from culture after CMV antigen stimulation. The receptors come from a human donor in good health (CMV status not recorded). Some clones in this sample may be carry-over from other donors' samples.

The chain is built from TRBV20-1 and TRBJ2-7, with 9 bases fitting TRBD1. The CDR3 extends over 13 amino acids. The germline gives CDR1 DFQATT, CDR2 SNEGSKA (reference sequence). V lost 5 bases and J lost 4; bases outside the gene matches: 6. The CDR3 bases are TGCAGTGCTTTTTGGACAGGGGCTTACGAGCAGTACTTC. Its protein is CSAFWTGAYEQYF.

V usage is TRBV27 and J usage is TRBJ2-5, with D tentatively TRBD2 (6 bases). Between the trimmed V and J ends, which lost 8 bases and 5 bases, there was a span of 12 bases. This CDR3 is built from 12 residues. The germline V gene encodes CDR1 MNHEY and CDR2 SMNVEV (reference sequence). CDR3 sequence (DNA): TGTGCCAGCCGCGGGGTAGGGGAGACCCAGTACTTC. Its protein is CASRGVGETQYF.

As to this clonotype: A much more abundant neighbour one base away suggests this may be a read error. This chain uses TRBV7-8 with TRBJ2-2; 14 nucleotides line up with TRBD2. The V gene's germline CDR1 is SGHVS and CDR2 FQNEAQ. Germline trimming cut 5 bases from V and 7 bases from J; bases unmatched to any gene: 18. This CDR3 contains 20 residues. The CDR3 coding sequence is TGTGCCAGCAGCGTCCCGGGACTAGCGGGGGAGGCAGTAAAAGGCGGGGAGCTGTTTTTT. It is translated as CASSVPGLAGEAVKGGELFF.

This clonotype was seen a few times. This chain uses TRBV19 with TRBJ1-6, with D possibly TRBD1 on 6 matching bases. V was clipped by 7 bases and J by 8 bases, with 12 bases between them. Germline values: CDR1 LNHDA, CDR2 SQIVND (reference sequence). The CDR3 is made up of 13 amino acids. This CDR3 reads CASKQGPDSPLHF. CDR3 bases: TGTGCCAGTAAGCAGGGGCCAGATTCACCCCTCCACTTT.

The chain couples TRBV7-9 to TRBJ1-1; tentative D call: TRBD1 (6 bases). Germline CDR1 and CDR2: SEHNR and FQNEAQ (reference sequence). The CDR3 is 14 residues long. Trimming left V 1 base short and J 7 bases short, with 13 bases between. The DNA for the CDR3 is TGTGCCAGCAGCTTAGGAGGACAGACGAATGAAGCTTTCTTT. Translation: CASSLGGQTNEAFF.

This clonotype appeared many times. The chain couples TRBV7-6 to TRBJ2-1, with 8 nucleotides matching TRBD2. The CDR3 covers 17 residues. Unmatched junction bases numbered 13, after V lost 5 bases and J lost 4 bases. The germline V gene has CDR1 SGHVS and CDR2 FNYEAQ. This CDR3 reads CASSKWRGDPAYNEQFF. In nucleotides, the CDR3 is TGTGCCAGCAGCAAGTGGCGGGGGGACCCAGCGTACAATGAGCAGTTCTTC.

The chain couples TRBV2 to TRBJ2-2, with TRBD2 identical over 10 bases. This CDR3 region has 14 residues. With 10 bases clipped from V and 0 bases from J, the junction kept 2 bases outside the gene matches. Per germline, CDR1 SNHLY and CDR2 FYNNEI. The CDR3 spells CAIGLAANTGELFF. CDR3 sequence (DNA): TGTGCCATCGGACTAGCGGCGAACACCGGGGAGCTGTTTTTT.

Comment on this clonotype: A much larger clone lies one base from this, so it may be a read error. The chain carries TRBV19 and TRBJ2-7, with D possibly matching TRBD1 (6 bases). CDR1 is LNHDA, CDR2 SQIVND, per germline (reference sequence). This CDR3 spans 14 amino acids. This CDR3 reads CTSSFSTGNYEQYF. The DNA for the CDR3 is TGTACCAGTAGTTTCTCAACAGGGAACTACGAGCAGTACTTC.

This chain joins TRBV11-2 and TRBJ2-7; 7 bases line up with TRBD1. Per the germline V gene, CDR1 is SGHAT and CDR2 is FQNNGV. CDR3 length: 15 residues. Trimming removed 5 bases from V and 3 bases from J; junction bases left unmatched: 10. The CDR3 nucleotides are TGTGCCAGCAGCCCGTTTGGGACAGAATTCTACGAGCAGTACTTC. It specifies CASSPFGTEFYEQYF. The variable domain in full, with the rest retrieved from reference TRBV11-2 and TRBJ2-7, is EAGVAQSPRYKIIEKRQSVAFWCNPISGHATLYWYQQILGQGPKLLIQFQNNGVVDDSQLPKDRFSAERLKGVDSTLKIQPAKLEDSAVYLCASSPFGTEFYEQYFGPGTRLTVT.

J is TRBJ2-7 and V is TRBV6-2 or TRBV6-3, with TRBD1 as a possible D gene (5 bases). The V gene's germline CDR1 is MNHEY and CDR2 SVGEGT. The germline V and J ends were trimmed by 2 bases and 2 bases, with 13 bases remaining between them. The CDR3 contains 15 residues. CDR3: CASSYGATATYEQYF. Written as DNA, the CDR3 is TGTGCCAGCAGTTACGGGGCGACAGCCACCTACGAGCAGTACTTC.

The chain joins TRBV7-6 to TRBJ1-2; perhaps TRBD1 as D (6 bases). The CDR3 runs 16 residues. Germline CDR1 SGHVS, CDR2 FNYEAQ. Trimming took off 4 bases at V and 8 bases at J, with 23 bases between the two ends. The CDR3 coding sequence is TGTGCCAGCAGCTCGGACACGGGGGGGCGGACCTCGGGCTACACCTTC. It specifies CASSSDTGGRTSGYTF.

The CDR3 reads CASQLVEDPLEQYF. The DNA of the CDR3 is TGTGCCAGCCAGTTGGTGGAGGACCCACTCGAGCAGTACTTC. The gene calls are TRBV28 and TRBJ2-7; D may be TRBD2 (5 bases). This CDR3 spans 14 amino acids. The V gene's germline CDR1 is MDHEN and CDR2 SYDVKM. The ends were cut back, 8 bases at V and 6 bases at J, with 20 bases in the middle.

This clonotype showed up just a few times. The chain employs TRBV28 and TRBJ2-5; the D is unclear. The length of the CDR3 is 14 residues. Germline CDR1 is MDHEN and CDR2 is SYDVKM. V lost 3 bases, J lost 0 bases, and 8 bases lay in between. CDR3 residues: CASSFWQDQETQYF. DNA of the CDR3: TGTGCCAGCAGTTTCTGGCAGGACCAAGAGACCCAGTACTTC.

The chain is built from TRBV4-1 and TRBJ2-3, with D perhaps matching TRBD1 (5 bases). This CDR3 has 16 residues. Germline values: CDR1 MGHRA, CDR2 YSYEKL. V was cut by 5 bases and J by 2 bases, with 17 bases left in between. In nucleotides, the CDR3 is TGCGCCAGCAGCTACTTGGGGCCAGGATCCACAGATACGCAGTATTTT. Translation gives CASSYLGPGSTDTQYF.

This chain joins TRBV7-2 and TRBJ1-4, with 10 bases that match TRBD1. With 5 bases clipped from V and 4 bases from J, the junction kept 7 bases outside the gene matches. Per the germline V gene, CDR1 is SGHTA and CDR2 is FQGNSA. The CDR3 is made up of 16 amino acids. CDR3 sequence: CASSPDRGRGNEKLFF. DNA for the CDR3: TGTGCCAGCAGCCCTGACAGGGGGCGAGGTAATGAAAAACTGTTTTTT.

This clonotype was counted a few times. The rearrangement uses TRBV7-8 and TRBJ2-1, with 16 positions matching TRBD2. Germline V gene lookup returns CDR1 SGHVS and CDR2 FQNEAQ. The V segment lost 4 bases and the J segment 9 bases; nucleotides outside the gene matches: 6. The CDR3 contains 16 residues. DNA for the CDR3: TGTGCCAGCAGCTCCCCGGGACTAGCGGGGGGGGGTGAGCAGTTCTTC. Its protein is CASSSPGLAGGGEQFF.

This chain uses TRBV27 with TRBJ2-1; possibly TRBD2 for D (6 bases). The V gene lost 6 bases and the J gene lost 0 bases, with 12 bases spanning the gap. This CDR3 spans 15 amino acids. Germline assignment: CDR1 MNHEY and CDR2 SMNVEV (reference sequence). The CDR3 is CASSIRGSSYNEQFF. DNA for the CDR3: TGTGCCAGCAGCATCCGGGGGAGCTCCTACAATGAGCAGTTCTTC.